This T cell receptor (beta chain) was sequenced for a study of cytomegalovirus exposure and HLA in healthy donors. Regarding the study as a whole: In a later analysis, TCR beta V- and J-gene trimming showed a link to a missense DCLRE1C variant.

Comment on this clone: Its matching antigen is unknown.

PCR employed 60 Vbeta and 13 Jbeta primers. Produced via immunoSEQ multiplex PCR; TCRdb's table is partial and in-frame only. Of 150,000 or so clones in the sample, about 74% were seen once. The CDR3 runs to 15 residues. Per the germline V gene, CDR1 is SEHNR and CDR2 is FQNEAQ (reference sequence). Trimming removed 4 bases at V and 1 base at J, with 14 bases between. The chain combines TRBV7-9 with TRBJ2-7; possible D gene TRBD1, 6 bases. The TCR was taken from a male donor in good health and CMV-seronegative. The sequenced sample was PBMCs. The CDR3: CASSSGTPDSYEQYF. The CDR3 nucleotides read TGTGCCAGCAGCTCCGGGACACCTGATTCCTACGAGCAGTACTTC.